One sample yielded the 15 T cell receptor beta chains listed below, sequenced in a study of cytomegalovirus exposure and HLA in healthy donors. PCR involved 60 Vbeta and 13 Jbeta primers. Generated by immunoSEQ multiplex PCR, the TCRdb table keeps only in-frame clones and is missing some. Of more than 100,000 clones listed, more than 75% are singletons. Sequencing was carried out using PBMCs. These receptors all stem from a woman younger than 35 in good health and CMV-seropositive.

The CDR3 nucleotides read TGCGCCAGCAGCCGACAAGGTGCCAACACCGGGGAGCTGTTTTTT. This translates into CASSRQGANTGELFF. The chain has TRBV5-1 and TRBJ2-2; D remains unclear. This CDR3 is 15 amino acids long. Deletions cut 4 bases from V and 2 bases from J, with 12 bases between. Per the germline V gene, CDR1 is SGHRS and CDR2 is YFSETQ.

The chain uses TRBV28 and TRBJ2-4, with 7 bases lining up with TRBD1. From germline, CDR1 is MDHEN and CDR2 SYDVKM. The CDR3 has 16 residues. V shed 7 bases, J shed 8 bases, and the junction held 17 bases outside the gene matches. The CDR3 nucleotides read TGTGCCAGCATCCCCCGATCGAGGGGGCGGGCTGACATTCAGTACTTC. Protein sequence: CASIPRSRGRADIQYF. Filled out from reference TRBV28 and TRBJ2-4, the complete variable domain reads DVKVTQSSRYLVKRTGEKVFLECVQDMDHENMFWYRQDPGLGLRLIYFSYDVKMKEKGDIPEGYSVSREKKERFSLILESASTNQTSMYLCASIPRSRGRADIQYFGAGTRLSVL.

This clone was found a few times. V gene TRBV6-6 combines with J gene TRBJ2-7, with TRBD1 identical over 10 bases. Germline V CDR1 and CDR2: MNHNY, SVGAGI (reference sequence). This CDR3 is built from 14 residues. Trimming removed 5 bases from V and 5 bases from J; junction bases left unmatched: 6. CDR3 in amino acids: CASSPDRGLHEQYF. The CDR3 DNA sequence: TGTGCCAGCAGTCCTGACAGGGGGCTGCACGAGCAGTACTTC.

The chain couples TRBV11-2 to TRBJ2-1; TRBD2 aligns across 12 bases. The CDR3 sequence is 14 residues long. V shed 1 base, J shed 14 bases, and the junction held 6 bases outside the gene matches. CDR1 SGHAT and CDR2 FQNNGV come from the germline V gene. For the CDR3, the DNA is TGTGCCAGCAGCTTAGCAGCTAGCGGGAGGGGAGAGTTCTTC. Protein sequence: CASSLAASGRGEFF. Combining the CDR3 with reference TRBV11-2 and TRBJ2-1 gives the whole variable domain EAGVAQSPRYKIIEKRQSVAFWCNPISGHATLYWYQQILGQGPKLLIQFQNNGVVDDSQLPKDRFSAERLKGVDSTLKIQPAKLEDSAVYLCASSLAASGRGEFFGPGTRLTVL.

Remarks on this clone: The germline gene is not matched at one end of the junction; a read error may be the cause. V is TRBV7-7 and J is TRBJ2-3; 12 positions agree with TRBD2. Germline assignment: CDR1 SSHAT and CDR2 FNYEAQ (reference sequence). The CDR3 is made up of 15 amino acids. The CDR3: CASSPLAGGADTQYF. DNA for the CDR3: TGTGCTAGCAGCCCCCTAGCGGGAGGGGCAGATACGCAGTATTTT.

As regards this clone: Within the sample, other DNA sequences also encode this same CDR3. The V call is TRBV18, the J call TRBJ2-1; D not resolved. The CDR3 has 13 amino acids. The V end was cut by 6 bases, the J end by 0 bases, with 6 bases between. Per the germline V gene, CDR1 is KGHSH and CDR2 is LQKENI. DNA for the CDR3: TGTGCCAGCTCGCTTAGCTCCTACAATGAGCAGTTCTTC. Protein: CASSLSSYNEQFF.

The V call is TRBV7-2, the J call TRBJ1-1; TRBD1 agrees at 7 bases. CDR1 and CDR2 from the germline V gene are SGHTA and FQGNSA. The CDR3 contains 15 residues. V lost 8 bases to trimming and J lost 6 bases; unmatched junction nucleotides: 15. The CDR3 DNA follows: TGTGCCAGCCGGGAATGGAGACAGGGAGTTCCTGAAGCTTTCTTT. Protein product: CASREWRQGVPEAFF.

The genes are TRBV2 and TRBJ1-6; possibly TRBD1 for D (5 bases). CDR3 length: 15 amino acids. Germline CDR1 is SNHLY and CDR2 is FYNNEI. The ends were cut back, 9 bases at V and 9 bases at J, with 21 bases in the middle. In nucleotides, the CDR3 is TGTGCCAGTTGCCTGGGAAGGGGCCTCGGTTCACCCCTCCACTTT. Its translation is CASCLGRGLGSPLHF.

The J gene is TRBJ2-1, the V gene TRBV5-5; D may be TRBD2 (5 bases). Germline values: CDR1 SGHKS, CDR2 YYEKEE (reference sequence). Trimming pared 5 bases from V and 13 bases from J, leaving 22 bases between. CDR3 length: 14 amino acids. The CDR3 nucleotides read TGTGCCAGCAGTCGAGGACTGGGTATGGTGAGACAGTTCTTC. It encodes CASSRGLGMVRQFF.

The V gene is TRBV9, the J gene TRBJ2-7, with 7 bases that match TRBD2. Germline CDR1 and CDR2: SGDLS and YYNGEE. V lost 0 bases to trimming and J lost 5 bases; unmatched junction nucleotides: 14. This CDR3 has 17 amino acids. CDR3 loop: CASSVGTTSFEAHEQYF. CDR3 DNA: TGTGCCAGCAGCGTAGGCACGACTAGCTTTGAAGCCCACGAGCAGTACTTC. Using reference TRBV9 and TRBJ2-7 for the parts outside the CDR3, the full variable domain is DSGVTQTPKHLITATGQRVTLRCSPRSGDLSVYWYQQSLDQGLQFLIQYYNGEERAKGNILERFSAQQFPDLHSELNLSSLELGDSALYFCASSVGTTSFEAHEQYFGPGTRLTVT.

The CDR3 is CASSMTSGNAYKYF. For the CDR3, the DNA is TGTGCCAGCAGTATGACTAGCGGGAACGCCTATAAGTATTTT. The V call is TRBV27, the J call TRBJ2-3; 11 bases align to TRBD2. Germline loops: CDR1 MNHEY, CDR2 SMNVEV (reference sequence). The J segment lost 13 bases and the V segment lost 5 bases, leaving 11 bases of the junction unmatched. The CDR3 covers 14 residues.

Only a few counts were recorded for this clone. V usage is TRBV5-1 and J usage is TRBJ1-4; no clear D gene. Germline loops: CDR1 SGHRS, CDR2 YFSETQ. The length of the CDR3 is 16 residues. V was clipped by 0 bases and J by 0 bases, with 9 bases between them. CDR3 nucleotides: TGCGCCAGCAGCTTGGCCTTGGCAGCAACTAATGAAAAACTGTTTTTT. Translated, it gives CASSLALAATNEKLFF.

This chain links TRBV7-2 with TRBJ2-3; TRBD2 agrees at 7 bases. Germline loops: CDR1 SGHTA, CDR2 FQGNSA. The CDR3 consists of 17 residues. With V trimmed by 1 base and J by 2 bases, 9 bases remained unmatched. DNA of the CDR3: TGTGCCAGCAGCTTAGGGGCCCGGACTAGACTCACAGATACGCAGTATTTT. Translation gives CASSLGARTRLTDTQYF.

This clone was observed a few times. This chain joins TRBV19 and TRBJ1-1; tentative D call: TRBD1 (5 bases). The CDR3 sequence is 13 residues long. Trimming cost V 5 bases and J 6 bases, with 13 bases left between them. CDR1 and CDR2 (germline): LNHDA, SQIVND (reference sequence). CDR3 sequence reads: CASSPGTWAEAFF. The CDR3 coding sequence is TGTGCCAGTAGTCCCGGGACTTGGGCTGAAGCTTTCTTT.

The genes are TRBV28 and TRBJ2-2; TRBD2 is a possible D gene (6 bases). Germline lookup yields CDR1 MDHEN and CDR2 SYDVKM. The CDR3 is 15 amino acids. V gave up 7 bases and J gave up 5 bases, with 17 bases separating them. The CDR3 protein is CASTEPPGRTGELFF. The CDR3 region has the DNA TGTGCCAGCACCGAGCCCCCTGGGAGGACCGGGGAGCTGTTTTTT.